One sample yielded the 18 T cell receptor beta chains listed below, sequenced in a study of CD8+ T cells in alopecia areata (dated by TCRdb to the late 2010s). The sample's time point label, in plain terms: four to five weeks on oral tofacitinib. The label giving this sample's treatment or condition can be read as: oral pan-JAK inhibitor, 5-10 mg twice daily. Library preparation employed the immunoSEQ multiplex PCR assay. For TCR sequencing, RNA was extracted from every sample and reverse transcribed into cDNA to serve as template. Imported from immuneACCESS, the table was reduced by TCRdb to in-frame sequences with V and J called. These copies leave out some clones; in studies compared against another copy, an unresolved V gene accounts for under half, and the cause of the remainder is not known. The sample data list around 140,000 clones, and about 86% of these were observed just once. The biggest ten clones account for less than 15% of the sample.

Here the sequenced sample was CD8+ T cells sorted from blood, taken at week 4, from a patient treated with tofacitinib. The receptors originated from a human donor with alopecia areata.

This chain uses TRBV10-3 with TRBJ2-5; 10 bases are a match to TRBD1. Germline lookup yields CDR1 ENHRY and CDR2 SYGVKD. V was clipped by 5 bases and J by 5 bases; unmatched bases: 5. The CDR3 runs to 14 residues. The DNA for the CDR3 is TGTGCCATCAGTTCGGGACAGGGGATCGAGACCCAGTACTTC. As protein: CAISSGQGIETQYF.

The chain joins TRBV5-5 to TRBJ2-5; D perhaps matches TRBD2 (6 bases). The V end lost 3 bases, the J end lost 0 bases, and 12 bases lay between the germline ends. The germline V gene encodes CDR1 SGHKS and CDR2 YYEKEE (reference sequence). The length of the CDR3 is 15 residues. The CDR3 sequence is CASSSSGAYQETQYF. The CDR3, as DNA: TGTGCCAGCAGCTCTTCGGGAGCGTACCAAGAGACCCAGTACTTC.

The CDR3 sequence: CASSRWAAPRDEQYF. CDR3 DNA: TGTGCCAGCAGCCGCTGGGCCGCTCCTCGTGACGAGCAGTACTTC. The V call is TRBV6-5, the J call TRBJ2-7; D call uncertain. V lost 6 bases and J lost 5, with 20 bases in between. The CDR3 totals 15 residues. Germline V gene lookup returns CDR1 MNHEY and CDR2 SVGAGI.

This chain joins TRBV29-1 and TRBJ1-2; D unclear. V lost 7 bases to trimming and J lost 4 bases, with 10 bases between them. Germline CDR1 SQVTM, CDR2 ANQGSEA. This CDR3 region has 11 residues. The CDR3 region is CSAPFGYGYTF. The CDR3 DNA is TGCAGCGCTCCCTTCGGCTATGGCTACACCTTC.

The chain recombines TRBV2 with TRBJ2-7; TRBD1 aligns across 9 bases. Per the germline V gene, CDR1 is SNHLY and CDR2 is FYNNEI. The CDR3 totals 13 residues. The V segment lost 7 bases and the J segment 3 bases; nucleotides outside the gene matches: 4. CDR3 region: CASNGQGNYEQYF. CDR3 coding DNA: TGTGCCAGCAATGGACAGGGGAACTACGAGCAGTACTTC.

The V call is TRBV4-2, the J call TRBJ2-7; possibly TRBD1 for D (6 bases). Trimming took 0 bases from V and 2 from J, leaving 14 bases between them. Germline assignment: CDR1 LGHNA and CDR2 YNFKEQ. This CDR3 spans 16 amino acids. The CDR3 bases are TGTGCCAGCAGCCAAGAGGACAGACCTGAAACCTACGAGCAGTACTTC. Translating it yields CASSQEDRPETYEQYF.

The J gene is TRBJ2-7, the V gene TRBV19; no reliable D call. V lost 5 bases, J lost 2 bases, and 13 bases lay in between. The germline gives CDR1 LNHDA, CDR2 SQIVND (reference sequence). This CDR3 has 14 amino acids. CDR3 amino acids: CASSLKPSTYEQYF. In DNA form, the CDR3 reads TGTGCCAGTAGTCTGAAGCCGAGCACCTACGAGCAGTACTTC.

V gene TRBV5-6 combines with J gene TRBJ2-7, with 9 bases identical to TRBD1. Germline V gene data show CDR1 as SGHDT and CDR2 as YYEEEE. V dropped 7 bases and J dropped 6; count of bases not matched to a gene: 8. The CDR3 is 13 amino acids. CDR3 region: CASHTGTGTEQYF. In nucleotides, the CDR3 is TGTGCCAGCCATACCGGGACAGGGACCGAGCAGTACTTC.

This clone was detected many times. The V call is TRBV7-9, the J call TRBJ2-1; D gene ambiguous. The CDR3 runs 14 residues. V lost 1 base and J 4 bases, leaving 8 bases between the germline ends. Germline values: CDR1 SEHNR, CDR2 FQNEAQ (reference sequence). CDR3 in DNA: TGTGCCAGCAGCTTAGATATCGGTTACAATGAGCAGTTCTTC. Protein: CASSLDIGYNEQFF.

The chain recombines TRBV4-1 with TRBJ2-7, with a tentative D call TRBD1 (6 bases). With 0 bases removed from V and 0 bases from J, the gap between germline ends came to 9 bases. The CDR3 has 15 residues. From germline, CDR1 is MGHRA and CDR2 YSYEKL. CDR3 sequence reads: CASSQDEGDSYEQYF. The CDR3 DNA reads as TGCGCCAGCAGCCAAGATGAGGGGGACTCCTACGAGCAGTACTTC.

The chain combines TRBV2 with TRBJ2-7; D might be TRBD2 (5 bases). Trimming left V 3 bases short and J 5 bases short, with 5 bases between. The CDR3 loop spans 11 amino acids. Germline CDR1 reads SNHLY; CDR2 reads FYNNEI. This CDR3 is CASSETNEQYF. The CDR3 DNA reads as TGTGCCAGCAGTGAGACTAACGAGCAGTACTTC.

This sequence joins TRBV6-5 and TRBJ1-1, with D uncertain. The CDR3 is 12 amino acids. V was cut by 2 bases and J by 8 bases, with 9 bases left in between. CDR1 and CDR2 from the germline V gene are MNHEY and SVGAGI. CDR3 region: CASSYTHSEAFF. The CDR3 region has the DNA TGTGCCAGCAGTTACACCCATTCCGAAGCTTTCTTT.

This rearrangement joins TRBV6-5 to TRBJ1-1; D not resolved. Per germline, CDR1 MNHEY and CDR2 SVGAGI. V was clipped by 0 bases and J by 4 bases, with 6 bases between them. CDR3 length: 13 residues. In DNA, the CDR3 is TGTGCCAGCAGTTACTCAGGGTCCACTGAAGCTTTCTTT. This codes for CASSYSGSTEAFF.

This clone has just a few counts. V is TRBV16 and J is TRBJ1-1; D call uncertain. Per the germline V gene, CDR1 is KGHSY and CDR2 is FQNENV. The CDR3 sequence is 14 residues long. The V gene lost 1 base and the J gene lost 3 bases, with 9 bases spanning the gap. The CDR3 DNA is TGTGCCAGCAGCCAATGGATCCGCGACACTGAAGCTTTCTTT. It encodes CASSQWIRDTEAFF.

The V and J genes are TRBV30 and TRBJ1-1; D is possibly TRBD1 (5 bases). The CDR3 extends over 14 amino acids. Germline CDR1 is GTSNPN and CDR2 is SVGIG (reference sequence). The V end was cut by 0 bases, the J end by 1 base, with 9 bases between. CDR3 bases: TGTGCCTGGAGTGTCGTCAGGGAGAACACTGAAGCTTTCTTT. Translating it yields CAWSVVRENTEAFF.

The chain employs TRBV6-5 and TRBJ2-7; 7 positions agree with TRBD1. J gave up 4 bases and V 8 bases, and 11 bases lay outside the gene matches. Germline loops: CDR1 MNHEY, CDR2 SVGAGI. The CDR3 sequence is 14 residues long. CDR3 sequence: CASRVDRSYYEQYF. The CDR3 DNA reads TGTGCCAGCCGGGTGGACAGGTCTTATTACGAGCAGTACTTC.

This chain connects TRBV29-1 to TRBJ2-7; 9 nucleotides line up with TRBD1. V dropped 4 bases and J dropped 0; count of bases not matched to a gene: 4. The CDR3 extends over 14 amino acids. Germline loops: CDR1 SQVTM, CDR2 ANQGSEA. The CDR3 spells CSVAGTGISYEQYF. For the CDR3, the DNA is TGCAGCGTTGCGGGGACAGGGATCTCCTACGAGCAGTACTTC.

This chain links TRBV9 with TRBJ2-1; TRBD2 aligns across 13 bases. CDR1 SGDLS and CDR2 YYNGEE come from the germline V gene. Trimming removed 4 bases from V and 9 bases from J; junction bases left unmatched: 7. The CDR3 runs to 15 residues. The CDR3: CASSRTSGGGGEQFF. CDR3 DNA: TGTGCCAGCAGCCGTACTAGCGGGGGGGGCGGTGAGCAGTTCTTC.